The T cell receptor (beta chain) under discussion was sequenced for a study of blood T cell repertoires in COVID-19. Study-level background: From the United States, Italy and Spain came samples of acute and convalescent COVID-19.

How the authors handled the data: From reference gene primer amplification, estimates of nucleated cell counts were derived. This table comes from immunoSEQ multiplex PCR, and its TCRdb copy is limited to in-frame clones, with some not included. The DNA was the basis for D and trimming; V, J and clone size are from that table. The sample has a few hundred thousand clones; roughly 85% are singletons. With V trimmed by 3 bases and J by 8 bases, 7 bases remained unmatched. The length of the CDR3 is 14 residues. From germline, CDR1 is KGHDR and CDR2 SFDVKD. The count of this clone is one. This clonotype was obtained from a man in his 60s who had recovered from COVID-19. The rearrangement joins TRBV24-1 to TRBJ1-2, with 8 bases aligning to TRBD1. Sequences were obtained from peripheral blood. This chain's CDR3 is CATSDMGQDGGYTF. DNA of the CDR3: TGTGCCACCAGTGATATGGGACAGGATGGGGGCTACACCTTC.